The clone carrying this T cell receptor (beta chain) was counted only a few times. The treatment denotes: oral pan-JAK inhibitor, 5-10 mg twice daily. The sample comes from a study of CD8+ T cells in alopecia areata. Study-wide background: Once tofacitinib had been taken for 6 to 18 months, 6 months off drug followed.

cDNA serving as the sequencing template came from extracted, reverse transcribed RNA. The repertoire was sequenced with immunoSEQ multiplex PCR; TCRdb's copy has only in-frame clones and lacks some. The sample carries 180,000 or so clones, 40% to 55% recorded once. The CDR3 covers 14 residues. The germline V gene encodes CDR1 GTSNPN and CDR2 SVGIG (reference sequence). Deletions cut 1 base from V and 2 bases from J, with 11 bases between. Sequences were derived from CD8+ T cells sorted from blood, sampled at week 52, from a patient treated with tofacitinib. This receptor was identified in a human donor with alopecia areata. The chain uses TRBV30 and TRBJ1-2; the D is unclear. DNA of the CDR3: TGTGCCTGGAGTGCCCTCGGAGCGAACTATGGCTACACCTTC. This translates into CAWSALGANYGYTF.